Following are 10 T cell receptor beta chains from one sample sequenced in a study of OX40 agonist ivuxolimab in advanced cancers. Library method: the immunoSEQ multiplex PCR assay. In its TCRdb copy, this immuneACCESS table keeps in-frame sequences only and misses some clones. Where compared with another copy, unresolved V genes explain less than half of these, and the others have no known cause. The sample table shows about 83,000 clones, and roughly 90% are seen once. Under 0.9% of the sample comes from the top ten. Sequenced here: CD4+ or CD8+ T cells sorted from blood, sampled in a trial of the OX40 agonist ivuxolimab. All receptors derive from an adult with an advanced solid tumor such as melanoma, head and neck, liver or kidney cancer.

The CDR3 region is CASSPGPQYNEQFF. DNA of the CDR3: TGTGCCAGCAGCCCGGGACCCCAGTACAATGAGCAGTTCTTC. V is TRBV6-6 and J is TRBJ2-1; D may correspond to TRBD1 or TRBD2 (5 bases each). This CDR3 is 14 amino acids long. Per the germline V gene, CDR1 is MNHNY and CDR2 is SVGAGI (reference sequence). Trimming cost V 6 bases and J 4 bases, with 13 bases left between them.

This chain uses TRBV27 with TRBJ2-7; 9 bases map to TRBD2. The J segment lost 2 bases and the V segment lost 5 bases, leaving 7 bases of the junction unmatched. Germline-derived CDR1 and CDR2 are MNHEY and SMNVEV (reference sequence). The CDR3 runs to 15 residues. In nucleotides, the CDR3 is TGTGCCAGCAGTCCCCGTCTAGCGGGAACCTACGAGCAGTACTTC. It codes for CASSPRLAGTYEQYF.

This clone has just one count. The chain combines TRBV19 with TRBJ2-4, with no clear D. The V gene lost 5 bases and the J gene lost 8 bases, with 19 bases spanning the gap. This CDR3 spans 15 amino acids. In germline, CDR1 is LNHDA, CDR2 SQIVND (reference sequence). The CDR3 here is CASSVLAQAWDIQYF. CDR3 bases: TGTGCCAGTAGTGTCCTTGCCCAAGCCTGGGACATTCAGTACTTC. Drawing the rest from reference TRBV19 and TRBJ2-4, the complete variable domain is DGGITQSPKYLFRKEGQNVTLSCEQNLNHDAMYWYRQDPGQGLRLIYYSQIVNDFQKGDIAEGYSVSREKKESFPLTVTSAQKNPTAFYLCASSVLAQAWDIQYFGAGTRLSVL.

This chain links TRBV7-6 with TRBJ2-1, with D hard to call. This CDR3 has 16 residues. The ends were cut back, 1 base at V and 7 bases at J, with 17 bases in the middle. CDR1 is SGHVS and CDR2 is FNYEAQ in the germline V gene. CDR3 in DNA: TGTGCCAGCAGCTTAGGATCAATGGGTTGGAGAAATGAGCAGTTCTTC. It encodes CASSLGSMGWRNEQFF.

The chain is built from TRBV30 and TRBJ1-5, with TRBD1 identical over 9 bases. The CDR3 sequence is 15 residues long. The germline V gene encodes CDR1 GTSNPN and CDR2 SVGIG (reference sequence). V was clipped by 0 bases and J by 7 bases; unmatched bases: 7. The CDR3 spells CAWSVRGQGWQPQHF. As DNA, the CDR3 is TGTGCCTGGAGTGTACGGGGACAGGGTTGGCAGCCCCAGCATTTT.

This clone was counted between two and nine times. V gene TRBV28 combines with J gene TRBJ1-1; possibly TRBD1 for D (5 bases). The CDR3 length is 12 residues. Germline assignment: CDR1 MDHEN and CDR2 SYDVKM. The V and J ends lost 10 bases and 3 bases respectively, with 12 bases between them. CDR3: CAIRDEDTEAFF. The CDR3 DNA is TGTGCCATCAGGGACGAGGACACTGAAGCTTTCTTT. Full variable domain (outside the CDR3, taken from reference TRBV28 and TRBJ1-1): DVKVTQSSRYLVKRTGEKVFLECVQDMDHENMFWYRQDPGLGLRLIYFSYDVKMKEKGDIPEGYSVSREKKERFSLILESASTNQTSMYLCAIRDEDTEAFFGQGTRLTVV.

The CDR3 protein is CASRGDLGGTEAFF. CDR3 nucleotide sequence: TGCGCCAGTCGCGGGGATTTGGGGGGTACTGAAGCTTTCTTT. This rearrangement joins TRBV5-1 to TRBJ1-1; possible D gene TRBD1, 5 bases. Germline CDR1 and CDR2: SGHRS and YFSETQ. This CDR3 has 14 residues. Trimming stripped 8 bases from V and 5 bases from J, with 19 bases between.

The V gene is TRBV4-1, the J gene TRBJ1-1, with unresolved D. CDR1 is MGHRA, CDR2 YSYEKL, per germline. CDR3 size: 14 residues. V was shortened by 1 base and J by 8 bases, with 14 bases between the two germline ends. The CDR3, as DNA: TGCGCCAGCAGCCAAGGAACCCAGGAGTCAGAAGCTTTCTTT. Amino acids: CASSQGTQESEAFF.

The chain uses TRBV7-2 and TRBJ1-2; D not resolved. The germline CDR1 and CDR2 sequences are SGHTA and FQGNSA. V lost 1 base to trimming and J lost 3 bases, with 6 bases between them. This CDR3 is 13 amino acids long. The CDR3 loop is CASSLVRDYGYTF. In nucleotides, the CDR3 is TGTGCCAGCAGCTTAGTTAGGGACTATGGCTACACCTTC.

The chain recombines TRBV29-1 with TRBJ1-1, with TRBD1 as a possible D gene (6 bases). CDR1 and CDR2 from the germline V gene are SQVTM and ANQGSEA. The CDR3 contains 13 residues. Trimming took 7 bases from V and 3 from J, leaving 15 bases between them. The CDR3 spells CSATDRIDTEAFF. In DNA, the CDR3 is TGCAGCGCAACCGACAGGATAGACACTGAAGCTTTCTTT.